This passage covers 27 T cell receptor beta chains from one sample sequenced in a study of T-cell reconstitution after alpha-beta-depleted transplantation in children. Researchers prepared the TCRbeta library using unique molecular identifiers, the study reports. TCRdb re-derived calls from the PCR reads in MiXCR, one entry per CDR3 protein. Of around 800,000 distinct CDR3 sequences detected, around 17% appear once; the ten largest clones hold approximately 4.5%. Here the sequenced sample was PBMCs, mostly from graft donor cells, taken 360 days after TCRalphabeta/CD19-depleted stem cell transplant. The receptors were gathered from a male patient younger than 18 who had a stem cell transplant for acute lymphoblastic leukemia, so the T cells may come from the graft donor.

A remark on this clonotype: A junction boundary mismatches the germline segment, possibly from a read error. J is TRBJ1-2 and V is TRBV5-1; D call uncertain. This CDR3 contains 12 residues. Germline V gene sequence: CDR1 SGHRS, CDR2 YFSETQ. The CDR3 here is CARSSQYYGYTF. In nucleotides, the CDR3 is TGCGCCCGCAGCTCACAGTACTATGGCTACACCTTC.

The rearrangement joins TRBV5-1 to TRBJ2-3; a weak D match, TRBD2 (6 bases). The V end was cut by 0 bases, the J end by 2 bases, with 10 bases between. The CDR3 is 15 amino acids. The germline gives CDR1 SGHRS, CDR2 YFSETQ. The CDR3 protein is CASSLALAHTDTQYF. CDR3 DNA: TGCGCCAGCAGCTTGGCACTAGCCCACACAGATACGCAGTATTTT.

This clonotype was detected a few times. The rearrangement uses TRBV4-1 and TRBJ2-7; D may correspond to TRBD1 or TRBD2 (6 bases each). CDR1 and CDR2 (germline): MGHRA, YSYEKL. The CDR3 is made up of 14 amino acids. The V and J ends lost 5 bases and 3 bases respectively, with 14 bases between them. As DNA, the CDR3 is TGCGCCAGCAGCTTACAGGGAGGTCTCTACGAGCAGTACTTC. Protein: CASSLQGGLYEQYF.

Concerning this clonotype itself: The junction departs from the called germline gene at one end, perhaps through a read error. CDR3 sequence: CASSLVVEELYF. The CDR3 DNA is TGCGCCAGCAGCTTGGTGGTCGAGGAGCTGTACTTC. The gene calls are TRBV5-1 and TRBJ2-7; no clear D gene. Germline V lookup: CDR1 SGHRS, CDR2 YFSETQ. The CDR3 has 12 amino acids.

This chain uses TRBV5-5 with TRBJ1-2, with TRBD1 identical over 7 bases. Unmatched junction bases numbered 4, after V lost 4 bases and J lost 1 base. The germline V gene encodes CDR1 SGHKS and CDR2 YYEKEE (reference sequence). The length of the CDR3 is 14 residues. The CDR3 loop reads CASSPRDSNYGYTF. CDR3 DNA sequence: TGTGCCAGCAGCCCACGGGACAGTAACTATGGCTACACCTTC.

The V gene is TRBV5-1, the J gene TRBJ2-1, with D possibly being TRBD1 (6 bases). This CDR3 spans 15 amino acids. Germline lookup yields CDR1 SGHRS and CDR2 YFSETQ. The V end lost 1 base, the J end lost 7 bases, and 15 bases lay between the germline ends. Here the CDR3 reads CASSLSQGNVNEQFF. The CDR3 nucleotides read TGCGCCAGCAGCTTGTCACAGGGTAATGTAAATGAGCAGTTCTTC.

The chain carries TRBV5-5 and TRBJ1-3; 12 bases align to TRBD1. Germline loops: CDR1 SGHKS, CDR2 YYEKEE (reference sequence). V gave up 1 base and J gave up 4 bases; unmatched junction bases: 9. The CDR3 is 18 residues long. The CDR3 nucleotides read TGTGCCAGCAGCTTGCGGGACAGGGGGCTCGTGGCGGGAAACACCATATATTTT. Protein: CASSLRDRGLVAGNTIYF. Combining the CDR3 with reference TRBV5-5 and TRBJ1-3 gives the whole variable domain DAGVTQSPTHLIKTRGQQVTLRCSPISGHKSVSWYQQVLGQGPQFIFQYYEKEERGRGNFPDRFSARQFPNYSSELNVNALLLGDSALYLCASSLRDRGLVAGNTIYFGEGSWLTVV.

This clonotype was recorded a few times. J is TRBJ2-3 and V is TRBV12-3 or TRBV12-4, with D unresolved. The CDR3 consists of 10 residues. Between the trimmed V and J ends, which lost 11 bases and 6 bases, there was a span of 9 bases. CDR3 region: CACGVDTQYF. In DNA, the CDR3 is TGTGCCTGTGGCGTCGATACGCAGTATTTT.

At least ten counts were recorded for this clonotype. The chain uses TRBV15 and TRBJ2-2; weak D call: TRBD1 (5 bases). This CDR3 spans 14 amino acids. Trimming took 8 bases from V and 1 from J, leaving 11 bases between them. Germline V gives CDR1 LNHNV, CDR2 YYDKDF (reference sequence). The CDR3 protein is CATEGVVNTGELFF. The CDR3 DNA is TGTGCCACCGAAGGGGTTGTGAACACCGGGGAGCTGTTTTTT.

This clonotype was counted between two and nine times. This chain connects TRBV29-1 to TRBJ2-1; TRBD2 agrees at 10 bases. CDR1 and CDR2 from the germline V gene are SQVTM and ANQGSEA. This CDR3 spans 15 amino acids. Unmatched junction bases numbered 10, after V lost 5 bases and J lost 6 bases. CDR3 region: CSVSTSGKGLNEQFF. The CDR3 nucleotides are TGCAGCGTTTCTACTAGCGGGAAGGGCCTCAATGAGCAGTTCTTC.

V and J are TRBV18 and TRBJ1-2; D is unresolved. This CDR3 is built from 12 residues. Germline V gene sequence: CDR1 KGHSH, CDR2 LQKENI. V dropped 8 bases and J dropped 3 bases, with 10 bases sitting between them. CDR3 region: CASRILDYGYTF. The CDR3 bases are TGTGCCAGCCGTATCCTCGACTATGGCTACACCTTC.

This clonotype showed up many times. The J gene is TRBJ2-3, the V gene TRBV29-1, with a possible D match to TRBD1 (6 bases). Trimming cost V 7 bases and J 5 bases, with 16 bases left between them. Germline lookup yields CDR1 SQVTM and CDR2 ANQGSEA. This CDR3 is 13 amino acids long. The chain's CDR3 is CSARPRDKDTQYF. CDR3 bases: TGCAGCGCCAGACCCCGGGACAAAGATACGCAGTATTTT.

This clonotype was seen ten or more times. The chain joins TRBV6-5 to TRBJ1-1, with D tentatively TRBD1 (6 bases). The V gene's germline CDR1 is MNHEY and CDR2 SVGAGI. The CDR3 loop spans 11 amino acids. V was shortened by 8 bases and J by 9 bases, with 13 bases between the two germline ends. The CDR3, as DNA: TGTGCCAGCTCCAGGGGCTGGAAAGCTTTCTTT. This codes for CASSRGWKAFF.

V gene TRBV5-1 combines with J gene TRBJ2-1, with 11 bases matching TRBD2. There are 16 residues in the CDR3. The V gene's germline CDR1 is SGHRS and CDR2 YFSETQ. Trimming cost V 2 bases and J 4 bases; bases outside gene matches: 5. CDR3 in amino acids: CASSFRGLAEYNEQFF. The CDR3 DNA sequence: TGCGCCAGCAGCTTCAGGGGACTAGCGGAGTACAATGAGCAGTTCTTC.

This clonotype came up a few times. This chain uses TRBV7-2 with TRBJ1-1; D possibly corresponds to TRBD1 (6 bases). CDR3 length: 15 residues. Germline V gene sequence: CDR1 SGHTA, CDR2 FQGNSA. The V and J ends lost 7 bases and 3 bases respectively, with 18 bases between them. The CDR3 protein is CASKGGGPWDTEAFF. The CDR3 DNA reads as TGTGCCAGCAAGGGGGGGGGGCCGTGGGACACTGAAGCTTTCTTT.

This clonotype was counted only a few times. The rearrangement links TRBV29-1 to TRBJ2-1; 7 bases match TRBD1. The CDR3 is 14 residues long. CDR1 and CDR2 (germline): SQVTM, ANQGSEA. The ends lost 6 bases at V and 5 bases at J; junction bases unmatched: 10. CDR3 in DNA: TGCAGCGTCCGCCACAGGGGTAGGAACAATGAGCAGTTCTTC. Protein product: CSVRHRGRNNEQFF.

This clonotype was counted many times. At one end, the junction sequence differs from germline, possibly due to a read error. This chain joins TRBV5-1 and TRBJ2-1; D unresolved. CDR1 is SGHRS and CDR2 is YFSETQ in the germline V gene. The CDR3 extends over 13 amino acids. In DNA form, the CDR3 reads TGTGCCAGCAGCTTAGAACTGTACAATGAGCAGTTCTTC. It encodes CASSLELYNEQFF. Variable domain in full (rest from reference TRBV5-1 and TRBJ2-1): KAGVTQTPRYLIKTRGQQVTLSCSPISGHRSVSWYQQTPGQGLQFLFEYFSETQRNKGNFPGRFSGRQFSNSRSEMNVSTLELGDSALYLCASSLELYNEQFFGPGTRLTVL.

This clonotype turned up a few times. This chain links TRBV29-1 with TRBJ1-1; D remains ambiguous. Trimming cost V 5 bases and J 0 bases, with 7 bases left between them. This CDR3 has 12 residues. CDR1 is SQVTM, CDR2 ANQGSEA, per germline. The CDR3 here is CSVSQMNTEAFF. In DNA, the CDR3 is TGCAGCGTTTCTCAGATGAACACTGAAGCTTTCTTT.

This clonotype was seen only a few times. The chain links TRBV27 to TRBJ1-1; possibly TRBD1 for D (6 bases). Trimming removed 0 bases at V and 0 bases at J, with 14 bases between. The CDR3 is 17 residues long. CDR1 is MNHEY, CDR2 SMNVEV, per germline (reference sequence). The CDR3: CASSLSSIGQMNTEAFF. The CDR3 nucleotides read TGTGCCAGCAGTTTATCGAGTATAGGACAGATGAACACTGAAGCTTTCTTT.

This clonotype was recorded many times. The chain carries TRBV29-1 and TRBJ2-7; D uncertain. CDR1 is SQVTM, CDR2 ANQGSEA, per germline. The CDR3 is 11 amino acids. The V end lost 0 bases, the J end lost 7 bases, and 7 bases lay between the germline ends. CDR3 sequence (DNA): TGCAGCGTTGAAGATCCGGCGGAGCAGTACTTC. Protein: CSVEDPAEQYF.

This chain connects TRBV18 to TRBJ1-1; no clear D. The CDR3 contains 13 residues. V lost 1 base to trimming and J lost 4 bases, with 7 bases between them. Germline values: CDR1 KGHSH, CDR2 LQKENI. CDR3 sequence reads: CASSPQGFTEAFF. In nucleotides, the CDR3 is TGTGCCAGCTCACCACAGGGTTTCACTGAAGCTTTCTTT.

This clonotype was seen only a few times. This chain links TRBV5-1 with TRBJ2-3; TRBD2 matches 7 bases. This CDR3 is built from 15 residues. After removal of 4 bases from V and 0 bases from J, the junction contained 5 bases not matched to a gene. CDR1 and CDR2 from the germline V gene are SGHRS and YFSETQ. The CDR3 region has the DNA TGCGCCAGCAGCGGGGACTACATTAGCACAGATACGCAGTATTTT. Amino acid sequence: CASSGDYISTDTQYF.

This clonotype was observed a handful of times. The chain carries TRBV11-3 and TRBJ2-1; D is possibly TRBD1 or TRBD2 (5 bases each). The CDR3 spans 16 residues. Trimming cost V 1 base and J 0 bases, with 10 bases left between them. The germline V gene has CDR1 SGHNT and CDR2 YENEEA. The CDR3 DNA reads TGTGCCAGCAGCTTAGTGGGGCGGGTCTCCTACAATGAGCAGTTCTTC. Translation gives CASSLVGRVSYNEQFF.

This clonotype was seen many times. J is TRBJ2-7 and V is TRBV7-6, with D perhaps TRBD2 (6 bases). The V end lost 5 bases, the J end lost 0 bases, and 11 bases lay between the germline ends. The CDR3 sequence is 14 residues long. Germline V gene lookup returns CDR1 SGHVS and CDR2 FNYEAQ. CDR3 loop: CASSPGTSSYEQYF. The CDR3 DNA reads as TGTGCCAGCAGCCCCGGGACTTCCTCCTACGAGCAGTACTTC.

The chain combines TRBV25-1 with TRBJ1-1; 9 nucleotides agree with TRBD1. With 7 bases clipped from V and 3 bases from J, the junction kept 3 bases outside the gene matches. There are 13 residues in the CDR3. CDR1 is MGHDK, CDR2 SYGVNS, per germline. The CDR3: CASTTGGYTEAFF. The CDR3 DNA is TGTGCCAGCACGACAGGGGGGTACACTGAAGCTTTCTTT.

The genes are TRBV29-1 and TRBJ2-1; D assignment may be TRBD1 or TRBD2 (5 bases each). Trimming cost V 3 bases and J 5 bases, with 11 bases left between them. Germline values: CDR1 SQVTM, CDR2 ANQGSEA. CDR3 length: 13 residues. The CDR3, as DNA: TGCAGCGTTGACGGGGACCCACACAATGAGCAGTTCTTC. Amino acid sequence: CSVDGDPHNEQFF.

This clonotype was seen a handful of times. V usage is TRBV4-1 and J usage is TRBJ2-7, with a tentative D call TRBD2 (6 bases). Per the germline V gene, CDR1 is MGHRA and CDR2 is YSYEKL. This CDR3 has 15 residues. V was clipped by 4 bases and J by 6 bases, with 19 bases between them. CDR3 in DNA: TGCGCCAGCAGCCTCCGCGGCCTTAGCGGATGCGAGCAGTACTTC. Translation: CASSLRGLSGCEQYF.